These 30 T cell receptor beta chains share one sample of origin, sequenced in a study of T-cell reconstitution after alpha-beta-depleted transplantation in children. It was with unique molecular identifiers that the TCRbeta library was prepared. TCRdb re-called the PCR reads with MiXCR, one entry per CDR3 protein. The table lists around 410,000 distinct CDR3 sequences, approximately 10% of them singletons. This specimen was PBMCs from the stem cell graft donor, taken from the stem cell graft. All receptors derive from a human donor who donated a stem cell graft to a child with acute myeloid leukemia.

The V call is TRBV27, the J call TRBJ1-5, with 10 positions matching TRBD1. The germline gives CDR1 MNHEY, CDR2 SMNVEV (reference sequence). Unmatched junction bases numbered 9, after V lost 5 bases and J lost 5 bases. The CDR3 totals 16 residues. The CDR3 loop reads CASSPRDRGLYQPQHF. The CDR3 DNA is TGTGCCAGCAGTCCCAGGGACAGGGGCTTATATCAGCCCCAGCATTTT.

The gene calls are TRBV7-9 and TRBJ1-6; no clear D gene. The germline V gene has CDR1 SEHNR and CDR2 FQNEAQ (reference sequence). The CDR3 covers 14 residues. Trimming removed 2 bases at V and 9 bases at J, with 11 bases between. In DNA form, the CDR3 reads TGTGCCAGCAGCTTACTGGGGATTGGTTCACCCCTCCACTTT. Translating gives CASSLLGIGSPLHF.

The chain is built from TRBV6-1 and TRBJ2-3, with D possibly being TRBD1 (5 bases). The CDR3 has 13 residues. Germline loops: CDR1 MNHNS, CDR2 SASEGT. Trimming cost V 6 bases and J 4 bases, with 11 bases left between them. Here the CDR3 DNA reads TGTGCCAGCAGGGGGCAGGGTCCAGATACGCAGTATTTT. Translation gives CASRGQGPDTQYF.

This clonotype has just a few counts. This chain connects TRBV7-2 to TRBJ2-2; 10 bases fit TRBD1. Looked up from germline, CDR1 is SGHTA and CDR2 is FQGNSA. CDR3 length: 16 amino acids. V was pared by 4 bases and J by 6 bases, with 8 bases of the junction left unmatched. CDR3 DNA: TGTGCCAGCAGCTCCCGACAGGGGGCGCTTGCCGGGGAGCTGTTTTTT. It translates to CASSSRQGALAGELFF.

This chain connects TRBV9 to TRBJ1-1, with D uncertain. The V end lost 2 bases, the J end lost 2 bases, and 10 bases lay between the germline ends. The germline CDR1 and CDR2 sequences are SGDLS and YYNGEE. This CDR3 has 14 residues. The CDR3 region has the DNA TGTGCCAGCAGCGTCGGGTCAGGAAACACTGAAGCTTTCTTT. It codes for CASSVGSGNTEAFF.

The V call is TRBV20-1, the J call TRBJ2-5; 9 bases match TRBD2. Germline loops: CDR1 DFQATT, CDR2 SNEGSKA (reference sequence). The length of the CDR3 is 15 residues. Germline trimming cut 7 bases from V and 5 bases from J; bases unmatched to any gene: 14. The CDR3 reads CSVRGVAGVGETQYF. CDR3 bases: TGCAGTGTAAGGGGAGTAGCGGGAGTGGGTGAGACCCAGTACTTC.

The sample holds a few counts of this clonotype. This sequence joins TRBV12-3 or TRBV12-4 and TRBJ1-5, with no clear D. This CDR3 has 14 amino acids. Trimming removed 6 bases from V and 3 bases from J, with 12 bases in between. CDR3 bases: TGTGCCAGCAGCCTCCGCCGGGTCAATCAGCCCCAGCATTTT. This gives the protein CASSLRRVNQPQHF.

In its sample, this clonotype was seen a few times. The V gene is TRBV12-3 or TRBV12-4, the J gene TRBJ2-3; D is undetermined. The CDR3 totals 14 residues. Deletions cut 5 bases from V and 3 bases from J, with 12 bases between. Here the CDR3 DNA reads TGTGCCAGCAGTCCCTCTCCTTGGACAGATACGCAGTATTTT. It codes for CASSPSPWTDTQYF.

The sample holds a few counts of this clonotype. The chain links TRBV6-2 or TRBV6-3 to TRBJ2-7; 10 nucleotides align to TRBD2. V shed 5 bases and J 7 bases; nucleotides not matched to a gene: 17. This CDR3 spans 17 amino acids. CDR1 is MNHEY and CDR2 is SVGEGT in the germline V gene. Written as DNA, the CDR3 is TGTGCCAGCAGTATGGGGGACCAACTAGCGGGAAGTGAAGAGCAGTACTTC. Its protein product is CASSMGDQLAGSEEQYF.

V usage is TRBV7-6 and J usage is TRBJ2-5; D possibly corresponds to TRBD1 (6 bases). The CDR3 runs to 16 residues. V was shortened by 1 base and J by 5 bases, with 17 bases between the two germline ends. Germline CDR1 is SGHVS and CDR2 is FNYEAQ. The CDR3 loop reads CASSLVVAERGETQYF. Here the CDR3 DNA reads TGTGCCAGCAGCTTAGTAGTAGCCGAAAGGGGGGAGACCCAGTACTTC.

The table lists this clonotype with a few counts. CDR3 in DNA: TGTGCCAGCAGGGGTTTGGGCGGGGAGCTGTTTTTT. Translated, it gives CASRGLGGELFF. The rearrangement joins TRBV12-3 or TRBV12-4 to TRBJ2-2; D unclear. V lost 6 bases, J lost 7 bases, and 9 bases lay in between. The CDR3 is 12 residues long.

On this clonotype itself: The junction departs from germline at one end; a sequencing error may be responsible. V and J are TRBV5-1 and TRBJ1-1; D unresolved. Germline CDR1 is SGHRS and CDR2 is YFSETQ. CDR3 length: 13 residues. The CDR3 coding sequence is TGCACCAGCAGCTTGGGAGGCAGCACTGAAGCTTTCTTT. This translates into CTSSLGGSTEAFF.

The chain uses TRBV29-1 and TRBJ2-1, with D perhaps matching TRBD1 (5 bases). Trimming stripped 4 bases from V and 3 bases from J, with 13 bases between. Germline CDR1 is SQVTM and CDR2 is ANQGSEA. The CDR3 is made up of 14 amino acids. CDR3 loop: CSVGGSRNYNEQFF. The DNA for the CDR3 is TGCAGCGTTGGGGGCAGCCGAAACTACAATGAGCAGTTCTTC.

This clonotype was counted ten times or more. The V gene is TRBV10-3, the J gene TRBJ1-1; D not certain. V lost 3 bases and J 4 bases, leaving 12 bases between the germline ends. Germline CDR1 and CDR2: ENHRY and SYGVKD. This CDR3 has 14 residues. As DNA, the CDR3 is TGTGCCATCAGTGACGAGGGTCGGGGCACTGAAGCTTTCTTT. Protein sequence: CAISDEGRGTEAFF.

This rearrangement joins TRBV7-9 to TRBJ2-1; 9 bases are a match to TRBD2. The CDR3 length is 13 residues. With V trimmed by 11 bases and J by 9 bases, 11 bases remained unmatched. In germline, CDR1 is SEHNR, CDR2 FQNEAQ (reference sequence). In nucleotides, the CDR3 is TGTGCCGGGCGCCTCGCGGGAGGGGTTGAGCAGTTCTTC. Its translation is CAGRLAGGVEQFF.

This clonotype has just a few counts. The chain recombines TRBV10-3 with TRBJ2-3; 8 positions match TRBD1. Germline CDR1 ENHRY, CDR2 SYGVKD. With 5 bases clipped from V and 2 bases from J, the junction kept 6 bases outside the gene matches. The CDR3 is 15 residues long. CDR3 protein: CAISNQGAPTDTQYF. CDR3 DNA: TGTGCCATCAGTAACCAGGGGGCCCCCACAGATACGCAGTATTTT.

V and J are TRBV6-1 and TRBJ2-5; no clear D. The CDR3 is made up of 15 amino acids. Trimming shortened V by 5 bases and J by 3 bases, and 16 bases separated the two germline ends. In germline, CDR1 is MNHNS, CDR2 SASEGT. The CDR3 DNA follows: TGTGCCAGCAGTAGGGTCCGGCAGAGTAAAGAGACCCAGTACTTC. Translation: CASSRVRQSKETQYF.

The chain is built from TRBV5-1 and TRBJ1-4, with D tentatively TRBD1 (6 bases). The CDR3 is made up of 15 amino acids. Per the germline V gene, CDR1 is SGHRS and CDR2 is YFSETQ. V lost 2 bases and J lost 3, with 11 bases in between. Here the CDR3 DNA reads TGCGCCAGCAGCTTCACAGGGTCAGCTAATGAAAAACTGTTTTTT. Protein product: CASSFTGSANEKLFF.

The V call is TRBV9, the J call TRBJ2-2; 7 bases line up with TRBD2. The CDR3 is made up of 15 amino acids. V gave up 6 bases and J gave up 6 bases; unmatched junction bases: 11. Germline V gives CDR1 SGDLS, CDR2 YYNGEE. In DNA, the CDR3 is TGTGCCAGCAACGTCCGACTAGCTGGGGCCGGGGAGCTGTTTTTT. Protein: CASNVRLAGAGELFF.

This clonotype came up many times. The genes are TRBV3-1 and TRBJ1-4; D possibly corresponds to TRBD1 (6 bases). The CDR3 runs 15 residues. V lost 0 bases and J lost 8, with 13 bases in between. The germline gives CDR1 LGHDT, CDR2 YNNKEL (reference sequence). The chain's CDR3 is CASSQEGRGREKLFF. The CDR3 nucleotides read TGTGCCAGCAGCCAAGAGGGCAGGGGTCGAGAAAAACTGTTTTTT. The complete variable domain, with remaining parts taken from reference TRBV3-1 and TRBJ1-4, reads DTAVSQTPKYLVTQMGNDKSIKCEQNLGHDTMYWYKQDSKKFLKIMFSYNNKELIINETVPNRFSPKSPDKAHLNLHINSLELGDSAVYFCASSQEGRGREKLFFGSGTQLSVL.

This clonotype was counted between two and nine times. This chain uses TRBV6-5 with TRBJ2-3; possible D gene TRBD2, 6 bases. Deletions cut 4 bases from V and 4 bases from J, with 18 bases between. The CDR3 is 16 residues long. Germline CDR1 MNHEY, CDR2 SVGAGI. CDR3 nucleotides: TGTGCCAGCAGTTTTTTGGCGGGGAGTAGCCCAGATACGCAGTATTTT. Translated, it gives CASSFLAGSSPDTQYF.

This chain's CDR3 is CASSFLGFTDTQYF. CDR3 nucleotides: TGTGCCAGCAGCTTTTTGGGGTTCACAGATACGCAGTATTTT. V usage is TRBV7-2 and J usage is TRBJ2-3; the D is unclear. Germline lookup yields CDR1 SGHTA and CDR2 FQGNSA. The CDR3 covers 14 residues. Between the trimmed V and J ends, which lost 3 bases and 2 bases, there was a span of 9 bases. The full variable domain, its missing parts supplied by reference TRBV7-2 and TRBJ2-3, is GAGVSQSPSNKVTEKGKDVELRCDPISGHTALYWYRQSLGQGLEFLIYFQGNSAPDKSGLPSDRFSAERTGGSVSTLTIQRTQQEDSAVYLCASSFLGFTDTQYFGPGTRLTVL.

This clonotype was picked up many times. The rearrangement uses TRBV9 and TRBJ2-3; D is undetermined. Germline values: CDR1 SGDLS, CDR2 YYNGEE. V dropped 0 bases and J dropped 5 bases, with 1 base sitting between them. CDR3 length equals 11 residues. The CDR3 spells CASSVGDTQYF. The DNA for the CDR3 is TGTGCCAGCAGCGTAGGAGATACGCAGTATTTT.

For the CDR3, the DNA is TGTGCCAGCTCACCACCGGCGTTGGACTATGGCTACACCTTC. Translating it yields CASSPPALDYGYTF. The V and J genes are TRBV18 and TRBJ1-2; no clear D gene. Trimming left V 0 bases short and J 3 bases short, with 8 bases between. This CDR3 is built from 14 residues. CDR1 and CDR2 from the germline V gene are KGHSH and LQKENI.

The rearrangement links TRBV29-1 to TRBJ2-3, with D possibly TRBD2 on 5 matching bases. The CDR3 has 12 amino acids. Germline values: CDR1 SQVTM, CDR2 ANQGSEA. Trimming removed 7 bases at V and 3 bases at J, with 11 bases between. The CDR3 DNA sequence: TGCAGCGCAGAAGCGGTTACAGATACGCAGTATTTT. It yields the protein CSAEAVTDTQYF.

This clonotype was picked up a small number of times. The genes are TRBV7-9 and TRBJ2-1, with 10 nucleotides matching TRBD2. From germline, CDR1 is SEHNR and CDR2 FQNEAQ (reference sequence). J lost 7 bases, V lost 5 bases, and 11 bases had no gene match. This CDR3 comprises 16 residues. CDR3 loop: CASSALLSGGANEQFF. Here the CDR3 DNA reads TGTGCCAGCAGCGCCCTACTGAGCGGGGGGGCTAATGAGCAGTTCTTC.

CDR3 loop: CASSPGQGDHQPQHF. The CDR3 DNA sequence: TGTGCCAGCAGCCCGGGGCAGGGGGACCATCAGCCCCAGCATTTT. The chain joins TRBV6-1 to TRBJ1-5; 7 nucleotides line up with TRBD1. Losses at the gene ends were 6 bases for V and 5 bases for J; bases not matched to a gene: 10. The CDR3 has 15 amino acids. CDR1 MNHNS and CDR2 SASEGT come from the germline V gene.

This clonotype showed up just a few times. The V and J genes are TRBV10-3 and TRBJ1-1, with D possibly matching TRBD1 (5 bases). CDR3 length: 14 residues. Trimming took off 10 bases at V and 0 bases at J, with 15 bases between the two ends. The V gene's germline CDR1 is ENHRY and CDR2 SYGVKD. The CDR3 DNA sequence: TGTGCCACCGGGGGTTCGGGCCTGAACACTGAAGCTTTCTTT. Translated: CATGGSGLNTEAFF.

DNA of the CDR3: TGTGCCAGCAGCGTAGGCCCAGGGGATACGCAGTATTTT. Translating gives CASSVGPGDTQYF. V usage is TRBV9 and J usage is TRBJ2-3, with D perhaps TRBD1 (5 bases). The V end lost 0 bases, the J end lost 6 bases, and 8 bases lay between the germline ends. Germline CDR1 SGDLS, CDR2 YYNGEE. CDR3 length: 13 residues.

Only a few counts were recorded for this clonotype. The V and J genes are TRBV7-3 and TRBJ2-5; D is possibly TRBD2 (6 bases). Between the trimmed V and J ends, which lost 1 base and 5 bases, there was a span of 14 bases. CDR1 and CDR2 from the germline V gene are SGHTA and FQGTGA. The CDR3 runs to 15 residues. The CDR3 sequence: CASSLNIGSGETQYF. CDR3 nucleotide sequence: TGTGCCAGCAGCTTAAACATTGGTAGCGGCGAGACCCAGTACTTC.